This T cell receptor beta chain was sequenced during a study of sequential checkpoint blockade in melanoma. Study in general: Patients were randomized 1:1 to nivolumab-then-ipilimumab or ipilimumab-then-nivolumab first-line.

The method was immunoSEQ multiplex PCR; TCRdb's version includes in-frame clones alone and lacks a portion of them. The data hold approximately 11,000 clones, with 78% observed a single time. The CDR3 length is 14 residues. In germline, CDR1 is LNHDA, CDR2 SQIVND (reference sequence). V was trimmed by 1 base and J by 3 bases, leaving 9 bases between them. This sample's treatment: randomized to nivolumab then ipilimumab (arm A) or the reverse (arm B). DNA-damaging chemotherapy had not been given to any patient beforehand. Live CD3+CD8+ CD19− CD56− cells were sorted from PBMCs. This specimen consisted of CD8+ T cells sorted from blood (inferred from file names), obtained from a patient given nivolumab and ipilimumab in sequence. The receptor comes from a human donor with melanoma. V gene TRBV19 combines with J gene TRBJ1-1; D is uncertain. CDR3: CASSIGETYTEAFF. The CDR3 DNA sequence: TGTGCCAGTAGTATAGGGGAGACGTACACTGAAGCTTTCTTT.